This T cell receptor (beta chain) emerged from a study of T cells in Graves' hyperthyroidism and ophthalmopathy. Using RNA transcripts as the source, TCR beta CDR3 regions were amplified. In the first-round RT-PCR of the TCR CDR3, the HTBI primer set was used. TCRdb reprocessed the multiplex PCR reads via MiXCR and lists one record per CDR3 protein. This sample yields hundreds of thousands of distinct CDR3 sequences, of which over 15% are seen a single time; more than 15% belongs to the top ten. This clonotype has more than one count but fewer than ten. This CDR3 region has 17 residues. V was cut by 0 bases and J by 1 base, with 16 bases left in between. Germline CDR1 SQVTM, CDR2 ANQGSEA.

The chain combines TRBV29-1 with TRBJ2-1, with D perhaps matching TRBD2 (6 bases). The receptor was derived from a woman aged 18-30 years with Graves' hyperthyroidism. The sequencing input was blood. The CDR3 loop reads CSVEDLGGMSSYNEQFF. CDR3 bases: TGCAGCGTTGAAGATCTCGGCGGGATGTCGTCCTACAATGAGCAGTTCTTC.